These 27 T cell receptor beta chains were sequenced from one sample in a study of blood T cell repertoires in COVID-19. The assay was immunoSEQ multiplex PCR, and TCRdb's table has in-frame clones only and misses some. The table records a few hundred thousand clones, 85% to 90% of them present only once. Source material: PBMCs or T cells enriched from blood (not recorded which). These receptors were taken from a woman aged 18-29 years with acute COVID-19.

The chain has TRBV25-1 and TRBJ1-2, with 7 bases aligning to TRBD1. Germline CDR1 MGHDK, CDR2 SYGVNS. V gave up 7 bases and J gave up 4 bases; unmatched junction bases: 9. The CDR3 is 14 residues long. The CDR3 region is CASIRQGNFYGYTF. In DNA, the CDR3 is TGTGCCAGCATTCGACAGGGAAATTTCTATGGCTACACCTTC.

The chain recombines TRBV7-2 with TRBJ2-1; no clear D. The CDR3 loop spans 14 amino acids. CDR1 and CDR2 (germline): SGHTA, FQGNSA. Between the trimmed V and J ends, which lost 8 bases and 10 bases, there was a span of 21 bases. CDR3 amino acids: CASEQLIGFREQFF. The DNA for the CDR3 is TGTGCCAGCGAGCAGCTTATAGGATTCAGGGAGCAGTTCTTC.

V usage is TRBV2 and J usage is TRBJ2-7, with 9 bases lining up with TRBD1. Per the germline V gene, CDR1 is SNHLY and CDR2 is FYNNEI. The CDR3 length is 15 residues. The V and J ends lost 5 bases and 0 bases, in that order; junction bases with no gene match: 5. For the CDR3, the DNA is TGTGCCAGCAGTCCCGGGACAGGGAGCTCCTACGAGCAGTACTTC. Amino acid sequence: CASSPGTGSSYEQYF.

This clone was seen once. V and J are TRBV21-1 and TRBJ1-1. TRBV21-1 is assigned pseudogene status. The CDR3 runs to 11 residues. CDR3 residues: CASLQPGGAFF. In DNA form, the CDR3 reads TGTGCCAGCTTGCAGCCCGGGGGAGCTTTCTTT.

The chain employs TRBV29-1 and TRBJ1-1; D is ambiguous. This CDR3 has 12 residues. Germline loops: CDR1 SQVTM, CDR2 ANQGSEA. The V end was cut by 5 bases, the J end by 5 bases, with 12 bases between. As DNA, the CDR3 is TGCAGCGTTTGCCAGGCCCAGACTGAAGCTTTCTTT. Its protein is CSVCQAQTEAFF.

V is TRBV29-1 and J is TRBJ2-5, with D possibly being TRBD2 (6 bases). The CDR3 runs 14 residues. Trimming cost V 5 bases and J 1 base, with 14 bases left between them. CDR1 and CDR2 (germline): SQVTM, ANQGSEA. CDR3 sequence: CSVPSGLLQETQYF. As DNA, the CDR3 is TGCAGCGTTCCATCGGGACTTCTCCAAGAGACCCAGTACTTC. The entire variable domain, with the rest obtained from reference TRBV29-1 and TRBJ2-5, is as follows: SAVISQKPSRDICQRGTSLTIQCQVDSQVTMMFWYRQQPGQSLTLIATANQGSEATYESGFVIDKFPISRPNLTFSTLTVSNMSPEDSSIYLCSVPSGLLQETQYFGPGTRLLVL.

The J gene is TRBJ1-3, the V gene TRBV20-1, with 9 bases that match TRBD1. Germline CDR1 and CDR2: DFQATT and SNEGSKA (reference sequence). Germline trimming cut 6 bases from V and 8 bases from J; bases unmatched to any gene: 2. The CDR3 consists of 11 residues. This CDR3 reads CSARTGDTIYF. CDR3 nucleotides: TGCAGTGCGCGGACAGGGGACACCATATATTTT.

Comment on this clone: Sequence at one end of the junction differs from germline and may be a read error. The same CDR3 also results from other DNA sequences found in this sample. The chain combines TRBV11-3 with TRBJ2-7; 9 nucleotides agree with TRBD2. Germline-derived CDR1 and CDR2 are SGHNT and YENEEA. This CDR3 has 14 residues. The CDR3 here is CASSLGGRATEQYF. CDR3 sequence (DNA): TGTGCCAGTAGCTTAGGCGGGAGGGCCACCGAGCAGTACTTC.

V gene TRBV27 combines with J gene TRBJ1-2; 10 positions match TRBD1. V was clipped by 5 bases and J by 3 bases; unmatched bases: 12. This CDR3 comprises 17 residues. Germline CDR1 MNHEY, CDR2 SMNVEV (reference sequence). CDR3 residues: CASSPFRTGGSDYGYTF. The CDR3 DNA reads TGTGCCAGCAGTCCCTTCCGGACAGGGGGGTCTGACTATGGCTACACCTTC.

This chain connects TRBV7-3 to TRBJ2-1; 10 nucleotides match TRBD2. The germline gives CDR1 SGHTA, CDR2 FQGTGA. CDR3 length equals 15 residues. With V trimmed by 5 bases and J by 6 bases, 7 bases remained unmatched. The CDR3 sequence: CASSAPGTSVNEQFF. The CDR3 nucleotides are TGTGCCAGCAGCGCCCCCGGGACTAGCGTCAATGAGCAGTTCTTC.

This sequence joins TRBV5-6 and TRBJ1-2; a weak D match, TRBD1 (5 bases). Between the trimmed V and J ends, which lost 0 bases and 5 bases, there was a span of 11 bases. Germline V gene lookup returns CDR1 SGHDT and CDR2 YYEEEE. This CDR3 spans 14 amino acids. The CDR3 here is CASSLGMEGYGYTF. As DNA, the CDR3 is TGTGCCAGCAGCTTGGGAATGGAGGGGTATGGCTACACCTTC.

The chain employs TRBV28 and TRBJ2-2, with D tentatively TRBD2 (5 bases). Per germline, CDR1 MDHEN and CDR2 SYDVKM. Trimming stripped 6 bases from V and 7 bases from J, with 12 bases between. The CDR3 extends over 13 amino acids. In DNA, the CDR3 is TGTGCCAGCAGGCTTACCCGGGGCGGGGAGCTGTTTTTT. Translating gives CASRLTRGGELFF.

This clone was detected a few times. This chain's CDR3 is CASSHTRQGASSGANVLTF. The CDR3 coding sequence is TGTGCCAGCAGTCATACCCGACAGGGGGCTAGCTCTGGGGCCAACGTCCTGACTTTC. The V and J genes are TRBV6-6 and TRBJ2-6; 10 nucleotides align to TRBD1. This CDR3 contains 19 residues. Germline V gene sequence: CDR1 MNHNY, CDR2 SVGAGI (reference sequence). Germline trimming cut 5 bases from V and 0 bases from J; bases unmatched to any gene: 10.

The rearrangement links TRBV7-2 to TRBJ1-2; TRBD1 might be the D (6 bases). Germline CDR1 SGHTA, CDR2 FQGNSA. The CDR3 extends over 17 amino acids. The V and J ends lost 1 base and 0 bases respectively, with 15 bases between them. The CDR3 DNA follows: TGTGCCAGCAGCTTAGAGGGGGGGCGGAGAGCTAACTATGGCTACACCTTC. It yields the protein CASSLEGGRRANYGYTF. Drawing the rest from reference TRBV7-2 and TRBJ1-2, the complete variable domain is GAGVSQSPSNKVTEKGKDVELRCDPISGHTALYWYRQSLGQGLEFLIYFQGNSAPDKSGLPSDRFSAERTGGSVSTLTIQRTQQEDSAVYLCASSLEGGRRANYGYTFGSGTRLTVV.

Here the CDR3 reads CASSDLGTGIKEQYF. DNA of the CDR3: TGCGCCAGCAGTGATCTAGGGACAGGGATTAAAGAGCAGTACTTC. V is TRBV10-2 and J is TRBJ2-7; 9 bases are shared with TRBD1. V lost 3 bases and J lost 7; bases outside the gene matches: 10. The CDR3 has 15 residues. In germline, CDR1 is WSHSY, CDR2 SAAADI.

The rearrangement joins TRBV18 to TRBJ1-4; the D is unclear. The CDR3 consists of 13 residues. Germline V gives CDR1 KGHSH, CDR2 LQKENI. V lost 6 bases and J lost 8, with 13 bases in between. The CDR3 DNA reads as TGTGCCAGCTCCCCGGAGGGAGAAGAAAAACTGTTTTTT. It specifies CASSPEGEEKLFF.

The CDR3 spells CASSPEGALIEKLFF. CDR3 in DNA: TGTGCCAGCAGCCCTGAGGGGGCGCTGATAGAAAAACTGTTTTTT. The chain recombines TRBV7-6 with TRBJ1-4; 7 nucleotides align to TRBD1. CDR1 is SGHVS, CDR2 FNYEAQ, per germline. The CDR3 spans 15 residues. Trimming took 5 bases from V and 8 from J; bases not matched to a gene: 11.

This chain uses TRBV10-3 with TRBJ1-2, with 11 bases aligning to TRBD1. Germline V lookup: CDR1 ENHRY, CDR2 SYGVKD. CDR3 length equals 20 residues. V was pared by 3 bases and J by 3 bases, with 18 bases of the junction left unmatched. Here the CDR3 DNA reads TGTGCCATCAGTGAAGTGTTGGGATCCCCGGGACAGGGGGTGGACTATGGCTACACCTTC. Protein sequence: CAISEVLGSPGQGVDYGYTF.

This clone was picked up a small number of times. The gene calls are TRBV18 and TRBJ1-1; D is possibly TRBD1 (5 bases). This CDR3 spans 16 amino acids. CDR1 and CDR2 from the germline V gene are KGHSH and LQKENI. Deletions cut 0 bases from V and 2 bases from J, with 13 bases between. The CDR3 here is CASSPPLGQGNTEAFF. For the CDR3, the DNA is TGTGCCAGCTCACCACCGTTGGGGCAGGGTAACACTGAAGCTTTCTTT.

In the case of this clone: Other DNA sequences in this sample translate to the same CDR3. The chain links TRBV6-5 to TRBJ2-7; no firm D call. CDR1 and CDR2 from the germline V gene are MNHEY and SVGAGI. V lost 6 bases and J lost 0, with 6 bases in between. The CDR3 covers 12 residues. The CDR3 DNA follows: TGTGCCAGCAGGACGGGCTCCTACGAGCAGTACTTC. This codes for CASRTGSYEQYF.

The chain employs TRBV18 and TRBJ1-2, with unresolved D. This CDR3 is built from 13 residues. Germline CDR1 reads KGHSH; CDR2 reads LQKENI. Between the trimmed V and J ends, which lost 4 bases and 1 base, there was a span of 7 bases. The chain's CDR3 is CASSLTDNYGYTF. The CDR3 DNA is TGTGCCAGCTCACTTACAGATAACTATGGCTACACCTTC.

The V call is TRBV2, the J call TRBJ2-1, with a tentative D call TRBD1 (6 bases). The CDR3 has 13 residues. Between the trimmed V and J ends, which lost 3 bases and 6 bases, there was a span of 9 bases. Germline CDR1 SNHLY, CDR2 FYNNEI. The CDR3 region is CASSDTGINEQFF. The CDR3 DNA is TGTGCCAGCAGTGATACAGGGATCAATGAGCAGTTCTTC.

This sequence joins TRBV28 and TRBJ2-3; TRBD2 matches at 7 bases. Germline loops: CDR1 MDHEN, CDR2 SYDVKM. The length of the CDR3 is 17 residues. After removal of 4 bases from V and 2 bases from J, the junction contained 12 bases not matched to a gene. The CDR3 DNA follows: TGTGCCAGCAGTTCCAGCTTGACTAGCTCTCTCACAGATACGCAGTATTTT. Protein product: CASSSSLTSSLTDTQYF.

CDR3 bases: TGTGCCAGCAGTCAACAGCAGTCGACTGAAGCTTTCTTT. It translates to CASSQQQSTEAFF. The rearrangement links TRBV6-5 to TRBJ1-1; D remains unclear. V dropped 5 bases and J dropped 5 bases, with 12 bases sitting between them. The CDR3 spans 13 residues. Germline CDR1 MNHEY, CDR2 SVGAGI.

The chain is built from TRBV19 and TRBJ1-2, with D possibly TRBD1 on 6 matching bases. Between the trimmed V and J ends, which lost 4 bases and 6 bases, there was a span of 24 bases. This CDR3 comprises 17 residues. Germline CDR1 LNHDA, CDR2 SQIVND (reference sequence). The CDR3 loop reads CASSRVEGGQLMDGYTF. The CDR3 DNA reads TGTGCCAGTAGTAGAGTCGAGGGGGGGCAGCTTATGGATGGCTACACCTTC.

This CDR3 is CASSYSADSTYEQYF. The CDR3 nucleotides read TGTGCCAGCAGTTACTCGGCTGACAGCACCTACGAGCAGTACTTC. The rearrangement links TRBV6-5 to TRBJ2-7, with D possibly being TRBD1 (5 bases). The V gene lost 0 bases and the J gene lost 2 bases, with 11 bases spanning the gap. The CDR3 has 15 amino acids. Germline loops: CDR1 MNHEY, CDR2 SVGAGI.

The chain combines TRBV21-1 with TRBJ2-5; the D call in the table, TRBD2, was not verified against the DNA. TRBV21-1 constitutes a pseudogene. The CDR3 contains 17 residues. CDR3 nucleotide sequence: TGTGCCAGCAGCAACCGACTAGCGGGAGGTCTCCAAGAGACCCAGTACTTC. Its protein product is CASSNRLAGGLQETQYF.